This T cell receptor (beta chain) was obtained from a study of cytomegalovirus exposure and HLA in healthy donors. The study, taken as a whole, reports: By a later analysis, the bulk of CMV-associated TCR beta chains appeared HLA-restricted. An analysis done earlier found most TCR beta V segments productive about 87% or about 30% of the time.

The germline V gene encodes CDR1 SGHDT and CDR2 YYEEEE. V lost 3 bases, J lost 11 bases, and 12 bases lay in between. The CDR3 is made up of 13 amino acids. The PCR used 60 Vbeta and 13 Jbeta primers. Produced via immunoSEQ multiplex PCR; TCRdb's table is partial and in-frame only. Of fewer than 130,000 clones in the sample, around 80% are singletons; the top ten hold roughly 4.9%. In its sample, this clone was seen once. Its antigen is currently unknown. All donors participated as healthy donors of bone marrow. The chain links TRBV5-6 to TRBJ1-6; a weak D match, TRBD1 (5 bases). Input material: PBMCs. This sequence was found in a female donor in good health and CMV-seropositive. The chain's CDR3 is CASSSARGTPLHF. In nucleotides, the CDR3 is TGTGCCAGCAGCTCAGCTAGGGGAACACCCCTCCACTTT.